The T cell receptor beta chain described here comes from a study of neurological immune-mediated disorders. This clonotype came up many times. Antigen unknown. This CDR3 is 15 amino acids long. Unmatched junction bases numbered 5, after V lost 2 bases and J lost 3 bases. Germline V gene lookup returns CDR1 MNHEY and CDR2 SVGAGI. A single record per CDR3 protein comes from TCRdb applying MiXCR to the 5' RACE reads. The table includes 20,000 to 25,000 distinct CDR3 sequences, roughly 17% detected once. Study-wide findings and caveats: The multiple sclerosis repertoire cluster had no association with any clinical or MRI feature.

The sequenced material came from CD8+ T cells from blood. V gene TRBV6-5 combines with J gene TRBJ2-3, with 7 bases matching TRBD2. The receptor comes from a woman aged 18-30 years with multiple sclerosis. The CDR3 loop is CASSYSRAGTDTQYF. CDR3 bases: TGTGCCAGCAGTTACAGCCGAGCGGGGACAGATACGCAGTATTTT.